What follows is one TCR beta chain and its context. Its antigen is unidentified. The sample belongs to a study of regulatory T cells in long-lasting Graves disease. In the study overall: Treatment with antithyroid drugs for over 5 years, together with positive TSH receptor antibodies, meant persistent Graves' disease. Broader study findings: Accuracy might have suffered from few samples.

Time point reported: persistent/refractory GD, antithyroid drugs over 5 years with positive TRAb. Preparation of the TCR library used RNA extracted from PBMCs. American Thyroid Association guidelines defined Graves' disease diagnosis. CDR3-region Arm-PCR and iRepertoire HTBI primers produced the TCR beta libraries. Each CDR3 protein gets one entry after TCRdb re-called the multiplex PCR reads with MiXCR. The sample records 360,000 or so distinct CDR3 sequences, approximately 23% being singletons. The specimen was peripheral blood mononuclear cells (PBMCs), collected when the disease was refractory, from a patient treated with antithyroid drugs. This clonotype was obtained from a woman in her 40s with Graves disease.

CDR3 in amino acids: CATSTTDTSNQPQHF. Written as DNA, the CDR3 is TGTGCCACCAGTACGACAGACACCAGCAATCAGCCCCAGCATTTT. The V gene is TRBV15, the J gene TRBJ1-5; maybe TRBD1 (5 bases). CDR1 and CDR2 from the germline V gene are LNHNV and YYDKDF (reference sequence). This CDR3 has 15 amino acids. V was clipped by 6 bases and J by 1 base, with 13 bases between them.